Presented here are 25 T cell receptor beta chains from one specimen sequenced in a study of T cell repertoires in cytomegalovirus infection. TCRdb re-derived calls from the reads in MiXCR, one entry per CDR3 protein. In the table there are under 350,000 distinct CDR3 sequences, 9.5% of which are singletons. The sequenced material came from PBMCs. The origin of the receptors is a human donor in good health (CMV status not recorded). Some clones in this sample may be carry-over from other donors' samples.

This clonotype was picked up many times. The CDR3 loop reads CASTGTNYGYTF. CDR3 sequence (DNA): TGTGCCAGTACAGGAACGAACTATGGCTACACCTTC. This chain connects TRBV19 to TRBJ1-2; D is unclear. The ends were cut back, 7 bases at V and 2 bases at J, with 8 bases in the middle. In germline, CDR1 is LNHDA, CDR2 SQIVND (reference sequence). This CDR3 comprises 12 residues.

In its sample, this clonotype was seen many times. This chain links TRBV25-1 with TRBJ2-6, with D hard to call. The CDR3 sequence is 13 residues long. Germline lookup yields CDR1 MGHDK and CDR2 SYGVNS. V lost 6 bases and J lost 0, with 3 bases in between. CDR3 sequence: CASRGSGANVLTF. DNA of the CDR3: TGTGCCAGCAGGGGCTCTGGGGCCAACGTCCTGACTTTC.

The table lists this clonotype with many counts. CDR3 DNA: TGTGCCAGCAGCCACGGGACAGATGGCTACACCTTC. As protein: CASSHGTDGYTF. The chain is built from TRBV7-6 and TRBJ1-2; 7 positions agree with TRBD1. Trimming at V came to 5 bases and at J to 6 bases, leaving 3 bases not matched to a gene. This CDR3 spans 12 amino acids. Germline V gives CDR1 SGHVS, CDR2 FNYEAQ.

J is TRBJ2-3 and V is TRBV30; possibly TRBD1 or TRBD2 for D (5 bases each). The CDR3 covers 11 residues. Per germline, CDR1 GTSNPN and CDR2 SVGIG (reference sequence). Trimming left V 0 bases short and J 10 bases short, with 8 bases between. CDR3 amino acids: CAWSVQGAQYF. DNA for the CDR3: TGTGCCTGGAGTGTCCAGGGAGCGCAGTATTTT.

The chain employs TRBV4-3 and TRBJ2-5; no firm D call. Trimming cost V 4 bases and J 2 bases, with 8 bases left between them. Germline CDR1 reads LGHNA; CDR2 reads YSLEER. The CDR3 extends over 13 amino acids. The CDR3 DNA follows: TGCGCCAGCAGCCCGACAAGACAAGAGACCCAGTACTTC. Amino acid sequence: CASSPTRQETQYF.

CDR3 in amino acids: CASSYREAGRDEQFF. The CDR3 region has the DNA TGTGCCAGCAGTTACCGAGAGGCAGGGAGGGATGAGCAGTTCTTC. The chain uses TRBV6-6 and TRBJ2-1; 7 bases are a match to TRBD2. Germline assignment: CDR1 MNHNY and CDR2 SVGAGI (reference sequence). J gave up 8 bases and V 2 bases, and 9 bases lay outside the gene matches. The CDR3 length is 15 residues.

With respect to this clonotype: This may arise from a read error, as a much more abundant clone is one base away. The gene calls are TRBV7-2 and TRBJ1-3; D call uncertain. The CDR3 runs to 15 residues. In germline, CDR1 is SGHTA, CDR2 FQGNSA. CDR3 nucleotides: TGTGCCAGCAGCCGGACCCACGGCGCTGGAAACACCATATCTTTT. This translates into CASSRTHGAGNTISF.

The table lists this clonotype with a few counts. Here the CDR3 reads CASSSLPHTVQETQYF. The CDR3 DNA follows: TGTGCCAGCAGCTCCCTCCCGCACACCGTACAAGAGACCCAGTACTTC. The V and J genes are TRBV5-5 and TRBJ2-5; D remains ambiguous. Germline V gives CDR1 SGHKS, CDR2 YYEKEE (reference sequence). This CDR3 region has 16 residues. V was clipped by 3 bases and J by 2 bases, with 17 bases between them.

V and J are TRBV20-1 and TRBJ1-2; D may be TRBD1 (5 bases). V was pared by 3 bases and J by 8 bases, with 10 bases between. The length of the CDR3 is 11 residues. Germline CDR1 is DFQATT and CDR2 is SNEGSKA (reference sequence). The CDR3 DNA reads TGCAGTGCTAGGCTGGGGACGGGCTACACCTTC. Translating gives CSARLGTGYTF.

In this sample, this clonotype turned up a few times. The CDR3 loop reads CASRDGVYGYTF. The CDR3 coding sequence is TGTGCCAGTAGGGATGGTGTCTATGGCTACACCTTC. The chain uses TRBV19 and TRBJ1-2; no clear D. V was pared by 6 bases and J by 4 bases, with 9 bases between. This CDR3 is 12 amino acids long. CDR1 is LNHDA and CDR2 is SQIVND in the germline V gene (reference sequence).

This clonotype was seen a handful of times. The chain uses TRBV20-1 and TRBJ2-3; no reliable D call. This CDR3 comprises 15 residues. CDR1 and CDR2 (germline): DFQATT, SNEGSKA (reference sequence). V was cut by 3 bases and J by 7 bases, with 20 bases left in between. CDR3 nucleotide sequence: TGCAGTGCTAGTTTTCTACGCCCGGGCCCCTATACGCAGTATTTT. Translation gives CSASFLRPGPYTQYF.

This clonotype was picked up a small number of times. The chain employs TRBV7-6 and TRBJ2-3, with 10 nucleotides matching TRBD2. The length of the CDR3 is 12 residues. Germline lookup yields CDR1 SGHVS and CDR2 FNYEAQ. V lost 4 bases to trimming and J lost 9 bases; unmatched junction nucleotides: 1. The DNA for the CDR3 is TGTGCCAGCAGCTCACTAGCGGGGACGCAGTATTTT. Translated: CASSSLAGTQYF.

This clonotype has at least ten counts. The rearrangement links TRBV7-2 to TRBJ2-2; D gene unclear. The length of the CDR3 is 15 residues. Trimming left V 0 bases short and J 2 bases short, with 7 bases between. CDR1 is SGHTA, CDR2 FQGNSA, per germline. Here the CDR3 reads CASSLALTNTGELFF. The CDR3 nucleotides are TGTGCCAGCAGCTTAGCACTTACAAACACCGGGGAGCTGTTTTTT.

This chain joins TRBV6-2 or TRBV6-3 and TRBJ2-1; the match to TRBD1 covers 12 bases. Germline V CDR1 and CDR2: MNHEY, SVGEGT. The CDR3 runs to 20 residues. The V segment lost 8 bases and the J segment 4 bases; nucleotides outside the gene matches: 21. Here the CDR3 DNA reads TGTGCCAGCGAATCTCTAGCCGGGACAGGGGGCGCGTACGGATACAATGAGCAGTTCTTC. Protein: CASESLAGTGGAYGYNEQFF.

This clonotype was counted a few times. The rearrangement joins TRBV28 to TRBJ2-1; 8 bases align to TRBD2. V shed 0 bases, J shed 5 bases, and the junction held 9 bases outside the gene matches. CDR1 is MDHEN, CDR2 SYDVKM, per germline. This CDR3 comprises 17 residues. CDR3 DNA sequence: TGTGCCAGCAGTTTATGGTCGATCGGGAGGGACCACAATGAGCAGTTCTTC. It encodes CASSLWSIGRDHNEQFF.

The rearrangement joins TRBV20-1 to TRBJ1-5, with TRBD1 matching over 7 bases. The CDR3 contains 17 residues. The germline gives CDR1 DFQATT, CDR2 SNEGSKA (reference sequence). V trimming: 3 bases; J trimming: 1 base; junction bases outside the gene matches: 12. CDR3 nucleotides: TGCAGTGCTAGTCCATTACAGGGGAGCTTGAGCAATCAGCCCCAGCATTTT. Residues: CSASPLQGSLSNQPQHF.

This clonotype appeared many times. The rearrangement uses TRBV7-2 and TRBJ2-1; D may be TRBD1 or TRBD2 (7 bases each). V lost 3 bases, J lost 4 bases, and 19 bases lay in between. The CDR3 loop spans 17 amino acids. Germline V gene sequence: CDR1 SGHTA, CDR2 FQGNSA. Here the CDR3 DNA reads TGTGCCAGCAGCTTCCCCCGGGACAGCGGGAATTACAATGAGCAGTTCTTC. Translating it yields CASSFPRDSGNYNEQFF.

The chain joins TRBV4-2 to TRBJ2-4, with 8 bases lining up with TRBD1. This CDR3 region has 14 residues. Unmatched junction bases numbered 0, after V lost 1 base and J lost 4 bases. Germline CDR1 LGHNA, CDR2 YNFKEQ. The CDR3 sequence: CASSQGTGKNIQYF. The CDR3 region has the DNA TGTGCCAGCAGCCAAGGGACAGGGAAAAACATTCAGTACTTC.

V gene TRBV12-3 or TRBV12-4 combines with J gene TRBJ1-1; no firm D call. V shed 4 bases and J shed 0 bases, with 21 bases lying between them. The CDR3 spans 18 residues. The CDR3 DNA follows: TGTGCCAGCAGTTCCGTGACATCCTGGAGGGCGGTGAACACTGAAGCTTTCTTT. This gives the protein CASSSVTSWRAVNTEAFF.

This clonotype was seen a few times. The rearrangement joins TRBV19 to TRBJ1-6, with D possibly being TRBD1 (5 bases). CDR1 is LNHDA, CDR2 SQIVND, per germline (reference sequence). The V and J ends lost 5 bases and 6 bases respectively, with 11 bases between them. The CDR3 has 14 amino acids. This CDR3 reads CASSPGRPNSPLHF. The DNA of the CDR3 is TGTGCCAGTAGTCCGGGACGCCCTAATTCACCCCTCCACTTT.

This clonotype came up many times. The CDR3 spells CASSPHGGATNEKLFF. Here the CDR3 DNA reads TGTGCCAGCAGCCCCCACGGGGGAGCAACTAATGAAAAACTGTTTTTT. V usage is TRBV7-2 and J usage is TRBJ1-4; TRBD1 might be the D (5 bases). This CDR3 is 16 amino acids long. V lost 5 bases, J lost 0 bases, and 13 bases lay in between. Per germline, CDR1 SGHTA and CDR2 FQGNSA.

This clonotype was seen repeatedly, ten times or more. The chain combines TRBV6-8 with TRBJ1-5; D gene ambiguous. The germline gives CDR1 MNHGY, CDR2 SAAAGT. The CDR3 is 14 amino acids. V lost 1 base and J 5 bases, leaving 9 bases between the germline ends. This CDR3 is CASSYFRTDQPQHF. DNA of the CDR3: TGTGCCAGCAGTTACTTTAGAACGGATCAGCCCCAGCATTTT.

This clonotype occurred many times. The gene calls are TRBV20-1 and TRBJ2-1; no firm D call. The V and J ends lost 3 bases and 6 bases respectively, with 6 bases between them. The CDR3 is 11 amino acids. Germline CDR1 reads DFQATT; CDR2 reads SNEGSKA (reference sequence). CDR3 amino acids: CSARGSNEQFF. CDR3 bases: TGCAGTGCTAGGGGCTCCAATGAGCAGTTCTTC.

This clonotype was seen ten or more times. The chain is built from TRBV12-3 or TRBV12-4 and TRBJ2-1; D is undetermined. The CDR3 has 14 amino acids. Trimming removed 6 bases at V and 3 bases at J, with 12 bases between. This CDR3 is CASSSLGNYNEQFF. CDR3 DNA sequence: TGTGCCAGCAGCAGTTTGGGCAACTACAATGAGCAGTTCTTC.

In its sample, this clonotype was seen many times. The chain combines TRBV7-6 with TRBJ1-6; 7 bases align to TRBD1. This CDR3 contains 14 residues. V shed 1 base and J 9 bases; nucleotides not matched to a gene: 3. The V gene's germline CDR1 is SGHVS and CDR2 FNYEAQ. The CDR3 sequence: CASSLVAGGSPLHF. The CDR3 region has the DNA TGTGCCAGCAGCTTAGTGGCAGGGGGTTCACCCCTCCACTTT.